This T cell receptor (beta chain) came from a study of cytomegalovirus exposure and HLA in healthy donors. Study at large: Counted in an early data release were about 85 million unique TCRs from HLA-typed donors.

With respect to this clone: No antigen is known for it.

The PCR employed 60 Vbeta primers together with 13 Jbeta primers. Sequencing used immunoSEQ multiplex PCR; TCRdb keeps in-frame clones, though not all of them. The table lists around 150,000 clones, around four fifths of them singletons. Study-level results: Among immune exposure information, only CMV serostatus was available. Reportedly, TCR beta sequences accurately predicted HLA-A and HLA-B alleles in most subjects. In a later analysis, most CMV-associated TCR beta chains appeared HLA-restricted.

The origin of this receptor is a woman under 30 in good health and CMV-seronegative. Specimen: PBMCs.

The CDR3 sequence is CASRNKQESVQPQHF. The CDR3 bases are TGTGCCAGCCGTAACAAACAGGAGTCGGTTCAGCCCCAGCATTTT. The V and J genes are TRBV6-6 and TRBJ1-5; D is perhaps TRBD1 (5 bases). This CDR3 has 15 residues. The germline gives CDR1 MNHNY, CDR2 SVGAGI (reference sequence). Trimming removed 8 bases at V and 6 bases at J, with 20 bases between.